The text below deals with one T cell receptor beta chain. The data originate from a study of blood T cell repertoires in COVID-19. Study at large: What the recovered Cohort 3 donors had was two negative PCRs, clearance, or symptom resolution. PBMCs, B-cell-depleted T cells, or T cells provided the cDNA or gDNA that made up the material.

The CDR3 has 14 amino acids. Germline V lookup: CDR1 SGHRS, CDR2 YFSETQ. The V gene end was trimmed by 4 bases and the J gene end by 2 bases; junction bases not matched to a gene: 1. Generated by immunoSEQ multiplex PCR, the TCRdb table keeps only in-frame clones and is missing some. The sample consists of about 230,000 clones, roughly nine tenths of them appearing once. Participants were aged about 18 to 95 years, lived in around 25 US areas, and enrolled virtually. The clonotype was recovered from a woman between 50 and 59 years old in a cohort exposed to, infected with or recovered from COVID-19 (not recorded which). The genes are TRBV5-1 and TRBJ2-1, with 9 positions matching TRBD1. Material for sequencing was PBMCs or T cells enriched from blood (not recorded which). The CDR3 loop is CASSGDRAYNEQFF. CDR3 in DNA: TGCGCCAGCAGCGGGGACAGGGCCTACAATGAGCAGTTCTTC. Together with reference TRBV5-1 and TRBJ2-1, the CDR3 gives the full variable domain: KAGVTQTPRYLIKTRGQQVTLSCSPISGHRSVSWYQQTPGQGLQFLFEYFSETQRNKGNFPGRFSGRQFSNSRSEMNVSTLELGDSALYLCASSGDRAYNEQFFGPGTRLTVL.